This entry lists 29 T cell receptor beta chains sequenced from one sample in a study of immune cell composition in non-small cell lung cancer (dated by TCRdb to 2017 to 2019). Library generation was performed with the immunoSEQ multiplex PCR assay. Not all clones reach the TCRdb copy of this immuneACCESS table, which keeps in-frame sequences only. Checked studies attribute under half of the gap to unresolved V genes and leave the rest unexplained. The sample table shows over a thousand clones, and 65% to 70% are seen once. The ten largest make up around 25% of the sample. The sequencing sample was made of lung tumor tissue. These receptors were collected from a human donor with non-small cell lung cancer.

The DNA for the CDR3 is TGTGCCAGCTCACCACCCACAGAGTCCTATGGCTACACCTTC. It translates to CASSPPTESYGYTF. The rearrangement uses TRBV18 and TRBJ1-2; D is unclear. This CDR3 has 14 amino acids. Germline V CDR1 and CDR2: KGHSH, LQKENI. V was pared by 0 bases and J by 4 bases, with 9 bases between.

The genes are TRBV7-9 and TRBJ2-7; 11 bases are a match to TRBD2. The V gene's germline CDR1 is SEHNR and CDR2 FQNEAQ (reference sequence). This CDR3 spans 15 amino acids. With 4 bases clipped from V and 3 bases from J, the junction kept 5 bases outside the gene matches. CDR3 protein: CASSYGLAGGYEQYF. The CDR3 nucleotides read TGTGCCAGCAGCTATGGACTAGCGGGCGGCTACGAGCAGTACTTC.

The chain carries TRBV6-7 and TRBJ2-5; 9 bases fit TRBD1. TRBV6-7 is labeled an ORF, and its function is uncertain. The V and J ends lost 0 bases and 5 bases, in that order; junction bases with no gene match: 13. The CDR3 runs to 18 residues. The CDR3: CASSYSVRFNRGRETQYF. DNA of the CDR3: TGTGCCAGCAGTTACTCCGTTCGCTTTAACAGGGGGCGGGAGACCCAGTACTTC.

This chain connects TRBV10-1 to TRBJ1-1; TRBD1 matches at 12 bases. V lost 0 bases and J lost 7; bases outside the gene matches: 3. CDR1 is WNHNN and CDR2 is SYGVQD in the germline V gene (reference sequence). The CDR3 sequence is 15 residues long. The DNA for the CDR3 is TGCGCCAGCAGTGAGTCGGGGACAGGGGGCGATGAAGCTTTCTTT. This translates into CASSESGTGGDEAFF.

The chain has TRBV2 and TRBJ2-3, with 9 bases fitting TRBD2. Trimming cost V 5 bases and J 2 bases; bases outside gene matches: 8. The CDR3 covers 16 residues. Per germline, CDR1 SNHLY and CDR2 FYNNEI. The CDR3 sequence is CASSPRLAAHTDTQYF. Here the CDR3 DNA reads TGTGCCAGCAGTCCTCGACTAGCGGCTCACACAGATACGCAGTATTTT.

There are a few counts of this clone. The rearrangement uses TRBV2 and TRBJ2-1; 9 bases agree with TRBD1. Germline trimming cut 6 bases from V and 6 bases from J; bases unmatched to any gene: 9. CDR1 is SNHLY, CDR2 FYNNEI, per germline. The CDR3 is 15 residues long. The CDR3 is CASRGGDRASNEQFF. DNA of the CDR3: TGTGCCAGCAGGGGTGGGGACAGGGCCAGCAATGAGCAGTTCTTC.

The chain combines TRBV5-1 with TRBJ2-3; 7 nucleotides agree with TRBD2. The ends lost 0 bases at V and 8 bases at J; junction bases unmatched: 6. The CDR3 extends over 14 amino acids. Germline loops: CDR1 SGHRS, CDR2 YFSETQ. The CDR3 here is CASSLDSPGGTQYF. CDR3 DNA sequence: TGCGCCAGCAGCTTGGACAGCCCGGGAGGTACGCAGTATTTT.

V usage is TRBV25-1 and J usage is TRBJ1-1, with a possible D match to TRBD1 (6 bases). Germline V gene lookup returns CDR1 MGHDK and CDR2 SYGVNS. CDR3 length equals 14 residues. Between the trimmed V and J ends, which lost 1 base and 0 bases, there was a span of 6 bases. For the CDR3, the DNA is TGTGCCAGCAGTGAATGGGGGCTGAACACTGAAGCTTTCTTT. This translates into CASSEWGLNTEAFF. The full variable domain, its missing parts supplied by reference TRBV25-1 and TRBJ1-1, is EADIYQTPRYLVIGTGKKITLECSQTMGHDKMYWYQQDPGMELHLIHYSYGVNSTEKGDLSSESTVSRIRTEHFPLTLESARPSHTSQYLCASSEWGLNTEAFFGQGTRLTVV.

V is TRBV4-1 and J is TRBJ2-7, with 8 bases that match TRBD1. Trimming took 4 bases from V and 2 from J; bases not matched to a gene: 10. The CDR3 covers 16 residues. In germline, CDR1 is MGHRA, CDR2 YSYEKL. Here the CDR3 DNA reads TGCGCCAGCAGCCTAGGGGCGGACAGGGTTACCTACGAGCAGTACTTC. It is translated as CASSLGADRVTYEQYF.

V is TRBV2 and J is TRBJ2-7; D is possibly TRBD1 or TRBD2 (6 bases each). Trimming removed 10 bases from V and 6 bases from J, with 19 bases in between. The length of the CDR3 is 13 residues. Germline lookup yields CDR1 SNHLY and CDR2 FYNNEI. This CDR3 reads CATREGGQVEQYF. The CDR3 DNA reads TGTGCCACCAGAGAAGGGGGGCAGGTCGAGCAGTACTTC.

This clone counts as large. This chain joins TRBV19 and TRBJ1-2; TRBD1 agrees at 7 bases. Trimming removed 7 bases from V and 4 bases from J; junction bases left unmatched: 12. Germline V gene data show CDR1 as LNHDA and CDR2 as SQIVND (reference sequence). The CDR3 sequence is 15 residues long. CDR3 region: CASNRDSRMSYGYTF. The DNA for the CDR3 is TGTGCCAGTAATAGGGACAGCCGAATGTCCTATGGCTACACCTTC. Based on the CDR3 plus reference TRBV19 and TRBJ1-2, the full variable domain is DGGITQSPKYLFRKEGQNVTLSCEQNLNHDAMYWYRQDPGQGLRLIYYSQIVNDFQKGDIAEGYSVSREKKESFPLTVTSAQKNPTAFYLCASNRDSRMSYGYTFGSGTRLTVV.

As for this clone: This sample includes further DNA sequences coding for the same CDR3. The chain uses TRBV30 and TRBJ2-7; no reliable D call. The V end lost 0 bases, the J end lost 6 bases, and 12 bases lay between the germline ends. Germline CDR1 and CDR2: GTSNPN and SVGIG (reference sequence). This CDR3 contains 13 residues. CDR3 DNA: TGTGCCTGGAGTGTTCTATCAGGCTCCGAGCAGTACTTC. Encoded protein: CAWSVLSGSEQYF.

The V call is TRBV5-1, the J call TRBJ2-3; D might be TRBD2 (5 bases). With 5 bases removed from V and 1 base from J, the gap between germline ends came to 11 bases. This CDR3 comprises 14 residues. Germline lookup yields CDR1 SGHRS and CDR2 YFSETQ. The CDR3 coding sequence is TGCGCCAGCAGACAAATGGAGGGCACAGATACGCAGTATTTT. The encoded protein is CASRQMEGTDTQYF.

This clone was detected only once. The V gene is TRBV5-6, the J gene TRBJ2-7; maybe TRBD1 (7 bases). The CDR3 sequence is 13 residues long. Germline V gene sequence: CDR1 SGHDT, CDR2 YYEEEE. V dropped 3 bases and J dropped 6 bases, with 13 bases sitting between them. CDR3 DNA: TGTGCCAGCAGCTCGCGACAGGGAGGCGAGCAGTACTTC. Protein: CASSSRQGGEQYF.

The rearrangement joins TRBV6-1 to TRBJ1-1; D perhaps matches TRBD1 (6 bases). There are 14 residues in the CDR3. Germline V lookup: CDR1 MNHNS, CDR2 SASEGT. Trimming removed 1 base at V and 5 bases at J, with 11 bases between. The CDR3 sequence: CASSEEGGWTEAFF. The CDR3 region has the DNA TGTGCCAGCAGTGAAGAAGGGGGTTGGACTGAAGCTTTCTTT.

The chain is built from TRBV7-5 and TRBJ2-7; the table's D gene call, TRBD2, was not cross checked with the DNA. TRBV7-5 is a pseudogene segment. The CDR3 has 16 residues. The CDR3 DNA reads TGTGCCAGCAGCCCCCCTAGCGGGCGCTACTCCTACGAGCAGTACTTC. Protein: CASSPPSGRYSYEQYF.

This clone was seen a single time. V usage is TRBV5-1 and J usage is TRBJ1-3; weak D call: TRBD1 (6 bases). V lost 0 bases to trimming and J lost 0 bases, with 10 bases between them. The CDR3 is 16 residues long. Germline-derived CDR1 and CDR2 are SGHRS and YFSETQ. CDR3 sequence: CASSLEAGASGNTIYF. The CDR3, as DNA: TGCGCCAGCAGCTTGGAGGCGGGGGCCTCTGGAAACACCATATATTTT. Looking up the rest from reference TRBV5-1 and TRBJ1-3 gives the full variable domain: KAGVTQTPRYLIKTRGQQVTLSCSPISGHRSVSWYQQTPGQGLQFLFEYFSETQRNKGNFPGRFSGRQFSNSRSEMNVSTLELGDSALYLCASSLEAGASGNTIYFGEGSWLTVV.

The chain combines TRBV5-1 with TRBJ2-3; possibly TRBD1 for D (5 bases). V lost 2 bases and J lost 6, with 10 bases in between. The CDR3 has 13 residues. The germline V gene encodes CDR1 SGHRS and CDR2 YFSETQ. The CDR3 protein is CASSFADSDTQYF. As DNA, the CDR3 is TGCGCCAGCAGCTTCGCAGACAGCGATACGCAGTATTTT.

The chain links TRBV7-9 to TRBJ2-2, with TRBD1 matching 8 bases. From germline, CDR1 is SEHNR and CDR2 FQNEAQ (reference sequence). Trimming cost V 4 bases and J 1 base; bases outside gene matches: 8. This CDR3 region has 17 residues. In nucleotides, the CDR3 is TGTGCCAGCAGCTCAACCGTGACAGGGGAGAACACCGGGGAGCTGTTTTTT. Its protein is CASSSTVTGENTGELFF.

This chain joins TRBV19 and TRBJ2-1; TRBD2 matches 12 bases. This CDR3 contains 14 residues. After removal of 5 bases from V and 7 bases from J, the junction contained 3 bases not matched to a gene. Looked up from germline, CDR1 is LNHDA and CDR2 is SQIVND (reference sequence). The CDR3 loop is CASSPLAGGNEQFF. Written as DNA, the CDR3 is TGTGCCAGTAGTCCCCTAGCGGGAGGGAATGAGCAGTTCTTC.

This clone was found a few times. The chain combines TRBV10-3 with TRBJ2-7, with D tentatively TRBD1 (6 bases). V was pared by 4 bases and J by 2 bases, with 18 bases between. Per the germline V gene, CDR1 is ENHRY and CDR2 is SYGVKD. CDR3 length: 16 residues. The CDR3 coding sequence is TGTGCCATCAGTGGCGGCGTAGGACAGCTGGCCTACGAGCAGTACTTC. This sequence encodes CAISGGVGQLAYEQYF.

The J gene is TRBJ1-6, the V gene TRBV7-2; possibly TRBD1 for D (6 bases). Per the germline V gene, CDR1 is SGHTA and CDR2 is FQGNSA. The CDR3 sequence is 17 residues long. V lost 5 bases and J 14 bases, leaving 28 bases between the germline ends. The DNA of the CDR3 is TGTGCCAGCAGCGCCTCCGGGACAACACCGTATAGTTCGGCCCTCCACTTT. It codes for CASSASGTTPYSSALHF.

A word on this clone: This sequence is one base from a far larger clone and is likely a read error. The chain employs TRBV5-5 and TRBJ1-1; D might be TRBD1 (6 bases). Germline CDR1 SGHKS, CDR2 YYEKEE (reference sequence). V lost 4 bases to trimming and J lost 5 bases, with 18 bases between them. The CDR3 has 15 amino acids. CDR3 bases: TGTGCCAGCAGCCAAGGAGCAGGGGATTATACTGAAGCTTTCTTT. Amino acid sequence: CASSQGAGDYTEAFF.

The gene calls are TRBV29-1 and TRBJ2-1, with 10 bases aligning to TRBD1. Germline V CDR1 and CDR2: SQVTM, ANQGSEA. The CDR3 length is 14 residues. V shed 2 bases, J shed 5 bases, and the junction held 3 bases outside the gene matches. CDR3: CSVEIGTGDNEQFF. The CDR3 nucleotides read TGCAGCGTTGAAATAGGGACAGGGGACAATGAGCAGTTCTTC.

This chain links TRBV25-1 with TRBJ1-5; unclear D gene. This CDR3 region has 14 residues. The germline CDR1 and CDR2 sequences are MGHDK and SYGVNS. Trimming cost V 6 bases and J 1 base, with 10 bases left between them. CDR3 sequence: CASSRSQSNQPQHF. The CDR3 region has the DNA TGTGCCAGCAGCCGATCGCAGAGCAATCAGCCCCAGCATTTT.

The chain combines TRBV7-9 with TRBJ2-1; 9 bases line up with TRBD2. Germline lookup yields CDR1 SEHNR and CDR2 FQNEAQ (reference sequence). The CDR3 sequence is 15 residues long. The V gene end was trimmed by 5 bases and the J gene end by 0 bases; junction bases not matched to a gene: 2. CDR3 protein: CASSPAGGSYNEQFF. The DNA for the CDR3 is TGTGCCAGCAGCCCAGCGGGAGGCTCCTACAATGAGCAGTTCTTC.

The chain recombines TRBV6-9 with TRBJ2-3; TRBD2 agrees at 7 bases. V lost 3 bases, J lost 7 bases, and 4 bases stayed unmatched. Germline CDR1 is MNHGY and CDR2 is SVAAGI. The CDR3 has 13 residues. CDR3 nucleotides: TGTGCCAGCAGTTACGGGCGGGAGAATACGCAGTATTTT. It codes for CASSYGRENTQYF.

This chain joins TRBV5-1 and TRBJ2-1; D may be TRBD2 (5 bases). The length of the CDR3 is 15 residues. The germline V and J ends were trimmed by 0 bases and 5 bases, with 12 bases remaining between them. Germline CDR1 is SGHRS and CDR2 is YFSETQ. The chain's CDR3 is CASSLDGIANNEQFF. In DNA, the CDR3 is TGCGCCAGCAGCTTGGACGGGATCGCGAACAATGAGCAGTTCTTC.

The rearrangement links TRBV6-6 to TRBJ2-7, with D perhaps TRBD1 (6 bases). Looked up from germline, CDR1 is MNHNY and CDR2 is SVGAGI (reference sequence). V was pared by 5 bases and J by 3 bases, with 8 bases between. The CDR3 contains 12 residues. DNA of the CDR3: TGTGCCAGCAGTCGACAGGTCTACGAGCAGTACTTC. This sequence encodes CASSRQVYEQYF.